The 12 T cell receptor beta chains below were found in one sample sequenced in a study of blood T cell repertoires in COVID-19. The table came from immunoSEQ multiplex PCR; TCRdb's copy has only in-frame clones and leaves some out. This sample has around 190,000 clones, with roughly 80% found just once. Sequencing used peripheral blood. These receptors all come from a man between 60 and 75 years old with acute or convalescent COVID-19.

The CDR3 sequence is CASSLRTSGGAGELFF. CDR3 bases: TGTGCCAGCAGCCTTCGGACTAGCGGGGGGGCCGGGGAGCTGTTTTTT. This chain connects TRBV7-6 to TRBJ2-2; TRBD2 matches 15 bases. The CDR3 length is 16 residues. The J segment lost 6 bases and the V segment lost 5 bases, leaving 4 bases of the junction unmatched. Per germline, CDR1 SGHVS and CDR2 FNYEAQ.

The chain couples TRBV4-1 to TRBJ1-5; 8 bases are a match to TRBD1. Germline CDR1 is MGHRA and CDR2 is YSYEKL. V shed 0 bases, J shed 6 bases, and the junction held 7 bases outside the gene matches. The CDR3 has 16 amino acids. Here the CDR3 DNA reads TGCGCCAGCAGCCAAGATTGGACAGGGCGGGGTCAGCCCCAGCATTTT. Translating it yields CASSQDWTGRGQPQHF.

This clone was picked up a small number of times. V and J are TRBV5-1 and TRBJ2-4; D might be TRBD1 (5 bases). The CDR3 sequence is 14 residues long. CDR1 is SGHRS, CDR2 YFSETQ, per germline. Between the trimmed V and J ends, which lost 1 base and 4 bases, there was a span of 9 bases. The CDR3 region is CASSLTGSKNIQYF. The CDR3, as DNA: TGCGCCAGCAGCTTGACAGGATCTAAAAACATTCAGTACTTC.

This chain connects TRBV7-2 to TRBJ2-3; 7 bases map to TRBD1. Germline CDR1 SGHTA, CDR2 FQGNSA. V lost 0 bases, J lost 2 bases, and 11 bases stayed unmatched. The CDR3 covers 18 residues. Here the CDR3 reads CASSLAPHRGGDTDTQYF. The CDR3 nucleotides read TGTGCCAGCAGCTTAGCACCCCACAGGGGTGGAGACACAGATACGCAGTATTTT.

The genes are TRBV7-9 and TRBJ1-3, with D perhaps matching TRBD1 (5 bases). The germline V gene has CDR1 SEHNR and CDR2 FQNEAQ (reference sequence). CDR3 length: 14 amino acids. V lost 7 bases and J lost 2, with 12 bases in between. The CDR3 nucleotides are TGTGCCAGCAAGGCAGGGTGGGCTGGAAACACCATATATTTT. Translation: CASKAGWAGNTIYF.

The rearrangement joins TRBV7-9 to TRBJ1-4; perhaps TRBD1 as D (6 bases). CDR1 is SEHNR, CDR2 FQNEAQ, per germline (reference sequence). This CDR3 region has 13 residues. Trimming stripped 4 bases from V and 8 bases from J, with 11 bases between. CDR3 coding DNA: TGTGCCAGCAGCTCGCAGGGGACCGAAAAACTGTTTTTT. Translation: CASSSQGTEKLFF.

This chain's CDR3 is CASSFERGSGELFF. DNA of the CDR3: TGCGCCAGCAGCTTTGAAAGGGGGTCCGGGGAGCTGTTTTTT. The J gene is TRBJ2-2, the V gene TRBV5-1; D perhaps matches TRBD1 (6 bases). V was cut by 2 bases and J by 6 bases, with 11 bases left in between. This CDR3 region has 14 residues. Per the germline V gene, CDR1 is SGHRS and CDR2 is YFSETQ.

V and J are TRBV10-1 and TRBJ2-1; no firm D call. Germline V gene data show CDR1 as WNHNN and CDR2 as SYGVQD (reference sequence). The CDR3 is 12 amino acids. V lost 2 bases and J lost 5, with 4 bases in between. Here the CDR3 reads CASSEGDNEQFF. The CDR3 region has the DNA TGCGCCAGCAGTGAGGGAGACAATGAGCAGTTCTTC.

This chain connects TRBV5-1 to TRBJ2-3; 7 nucleotides line up with TRBD2. V gave up 1 base and J gave up 0 bases; unmatched junction bases: 2. Germline V gene data show CDR1 as SGHRS and CDR2 as YFSETQ. The CDR3 length is 15 residues. CDR3 amino acids: CASSLSGTSTDTQYF. Written as DNA, the CDR3 is TGCGCCAGCAGCTTGAGCGGGACTAGCACAGATACGCAGTATTTT.

Remarks on this clone: Sequence at one end of the junction differs from germline and may be a read error. This specimen includes other DNA sequences encoding the same CDR3. This rearrangement joins TRBV5-1 to TRBJ2-7; 13 nucleotides agree with TRBD2. This CDR3 region has 15 residues. Germline V gene data show CDR1 as SGHRS and CDR2 as YFSETQ. The CDR3: CASSRLAGGPYEQYF. In nucleotides, the CDR3 is TGCGCCAGCAGCAGACTAGCGGGGGGCCCCTACGAGCAGTATTTC.

The V call is TRBV10-2, the J call TRBJ2-3; D uncertain. V was pared by 7 bases and J by 0 bases, with 11 bases between. The germline V gene has CDR1 WSHSY and CDR2 SAAADI. This CDR3 has 14 amino acids. The CDR3 region has the DNA TGCGCCAGCACTGCTAGTTCGAGCACAGATACGCAGTATTTT. Residues: CASTASSSTDTQYF.

The V call is TRBV9, the J call TRBJ1-3, with 8 nucleotides matching TRBD1. The trim removed 4 bases at V and 0 bases at J, leaving 15 bases unmatched. This CDR3 contains 19 residues. Germline CDR1 SGDLS, CDR2 YYNGEE. Written as DNA, the CDR3 is TGTGCCAGCAGCACCGGACAGGGAAGGGGGGCCCTCTCTGGAAACACCATATATTTT. Residues: CASSTGQGRGALSGNTIYF.